This paragraph reports one TCR beta chain. Germline V lookup: CDR1 SGHRS, CDR2 YFSETQ. Trimming cost V 4 bases and J 7 bases; bases outside gene matches: 8. The CDR3 spans 15 residues. The sample belongs to a study of blood T cell repertoires in COVID-19. Study-wide background: Sites across the United States, Italy and Spain contributed samples from acute and convalescent COVID-19.

Original data processing: How many nucleated cells were present was estimated from reference gene primer amplification. Sequencing used immunoSEQ multiplex PCR; TCRdb keeps in-frame clones, though not all of them. V, J and clone size were drawn from that table, and D and trimming were deduced from the DNA. The sample records 90,000 to 120,000 clones, around 80% being singletons. This receptor was identified in a man in his 70s with acute or convalescent COVID-19. Source material: peripheral blood. This sequence joins TRBV5-1 and TRBJ1-4; 9 bases agree with TRBD1. The CDR3 coding sequence is TGCGCCAGCAGCATGATGGGACAGGGTGGTGAAAAACTGTTTTTT. Amino acid sequence: CASSMMGQGGEKLFF.